What follows are 20 T cell receptor beta chains derived from one specimen sequenced in a study of blood T cell repertoires in COVID-19. Profiling relied on immunoSEQ multiplex PCR, and the TCRdb table lists in-frame clones only, not all of them. The sample lists over 75,000 clones; over 70% were seen once. The material sequenced was peripheral blood. Receptors originate from a human donor in a cohort sampled during active COVID-19.

J is TRBJ1-1 and V is TRBV4-3; D not certain. In germline, CDR1 is LGHNA, CDR2 YSLEER. The CDR3 has 14 amino acids. The V end was cut by 0 bases, the J end by 4 bases, with 9 bases between. The CDR3 region is CASSQESVGTEAFF. CDR3 DNA: TGCGCCAGCAGCCAAGAGAGCGTGGGCACTGAAGCTTTCTTT.

Relative to its sample, this clone is medium-sized (0.01 to 0.1%). The same CDR3 can be traced to other DNA sequences in this sample. This chain connects TRBV4-1 to TRBJ1-1, with 8 bases fitting TRBD1. The CDR3 sequence is 14 residues long. Germline loops: CDR1 MGHRA, CDR2 YSYEKL. The J segment lost 3 bases and the V segment lost 3 bases, leaving 3 bases of the junction unmatched. This CDR3 reads CASSQLQGDTEAFF. CDR3 in DNA: TGCGCCAGCAGCCAGTTACAGGGGGACACTGAAGCTTTCTTT.

This sequence joins TRBV15 and TRBJ1-4; 9 bases match TRBD1. V shed 4 bases and J 4 bases; nucleotides not matched to a gene: 4. Germline assignment: CDR1 LNHNV and CDR2 YYDKDF (reference sequence). There are 15 residues in the CDR3. In nucleotides, the CDR3 is TGTGCCACCAGCACCCGGACAGGGGTTAATGAAAAACTGTTTTTT. It is translated as CATSTRTGVNEKLFF.

The CDR3 DNA reads TGCAGCGTCGCGGACAATGAAGCTTTCTTT. This encodes CSVADNEAFF. This rearrangement joins TRBV29-1 to TRBJ1-1; tentatively, D is TRBD1 (5 bases). There are 10 residues in the CDR3. The V gene's germline CDR1 is SQVTM and CDR2 ANQGSEA. V was shortened by 6 bases and J by 7 bases, with 9 bases between the two germline ends.

The chain uses TRBV7-2 and TRBJ2-2; D might be TRBD2 (6 bases). Trimming took off 5 bases at V and 7 bases at J, with 11 bases between the two ends. The germline V gene has CDR1 SGHTA and CDR2 FQGNSA. The CDR3 extends over 13 amino acids. The CDR3 DNA reads TGTGCCAGCAGCCAGACTAGATTCGGGGAGCTGTTTTTT. Encoded protein: CASSQTRFGELFF.

In its sample, this clone was seen a few times. This chain links TRBV29-1 with TRBJ1-1; perhaps TRBD1 as D (5 bases). V dropped 5 bases and J dropped 5 bases, with 15 bases sitting between them. Germline V CDR1 and CDR2: SQVTM, ANQGSEA. The CDR3 extends over 13 amino acids. The CDR3 coding sequence is TGCAGCGTTATGAGGGGCGCGGGAACTGAAGCTTTCTTT. It encodes CSVMRGAGTEAFF.

CDR3 coding DNA: TGTGCCAGCAGCCCCGCCCCAGCGGGGGGGGAAGAGACCCAGTACTTC. Its protein is CASSPAPAGGEETQYF. The chain combines TRBV7-9 with TRBJ2-5, with 10 bases lining up with TRBD2. Germline V CDR1 and CDR2: SEHNR, FQNEAQ (reference sequence). The CDR3 spans 16 residues. With V trimmed by 5 bases and J by 3 bases, 9 bases remained unmatched.

This sequence joins TRBV18 and TRBJ2-2; D possibly corresponds to TRBD2 (5 bases). The CDR3 consists of 14 residues. V was shortened by 5 bases and J by 2 bases, with 9 bases between the two germline ends. The germline CDR1 and CDR2 sequences are KGHSH and LQKENI. The CDR3 spells CASSEGANTGELFF. Here the CDR3 DNA reads TGTGCCAGCTCAGAGGGAGCTAACACCGGGGAGCTGTTTTTT.

The rearrangement links TRBV27 to TRBJ2-1; 8 bases map to TRBD1. Germline V gene lookup returns CDR1 MNHEY and CDR2 SMNVEV (reference sequence). This CDR3 has 12 residues. The V and J ends lost 4 bases and 9 bases, in that order; junction bases with no gene match: 2. The CDR3 DNA follows: TGTGCCAGCAGTTGGACAGGGTCTGAGCAGTTCTTC. This translates into CASSWTGSEQFF.

Only one count was recorded for this clone. The V gene is TRBV29-1, the J gene TRBJ2-7; 11 positions agree with TRBD1. The length of the CDR3 is 13 residues. The ends lost 7 bases at V and 6 bases at J; junction bases unmatched: 8. Germline CDR1 is SQVTM and CDR2 is ANQGSEA. The CDR3 is CSAGTGTGGEQYF. As DNA, the CDR3 is TGCAGCGCAGGAACCGGGACAGGGGGCGAGCAGTACTTC.

The rearrangement joins TRBV7-2 to TRBJ2-3; 8 bases fit TRBD2. This CDR3 contains 15 residues. Germline V gene data show CDR1 as SGHTA and CDR2 as FQGNSA. J lost 6 bases, V lost 3 bases, and 8 bases had no gene match. The CDR3 sequence: CASSFGLARADTQYF. As DNA, the CDR3 is TGTGCCAGCAGCTTCGGACTAGCCCGCGCCGATACGCAGTATTTT.

The chain is built from TRBV9 and TRBJ1-1; D is unresolved. V gave up 6 bases and J gave up 3 bases, with 12 bases separating them. Germline V gene data show CDR1 as SGDLS and CDR2 as YYNGEE. The CDR3 covers 13 residues. CDR3 in amino acids: CASKYSPDTEAFF. The CDR3 DNA sequence: TGTGCCAGCAAATACAGTCCGGACACTGAAGCTTTCTTT.

The chain employs TRBV2 and TRBJ2-1; possible D gene TRBD1, 7 bases. The CDR3 has 14 amino acids. Germline V lookup: CDR1 SNHLY, CDR2 FYNNEI. V was shortened by 1 base and J by 8 bases, with 12 bases between the two germline ends. This CDR3 reads CASSEGPRGDEQFF. The CDR3 nucleotides read TGTGCCAGCAGTGAAGGTCCCAGGGGGGATGAGCAGTTCTTC.

V gene TRBV6-5 combines with J gene TRBJ1-2; possibly TRBD1 for D (6 bases). The germline V gene encodes CDR1 MNHEY and CDR2 SVGAGI. V was trimmed by 0 bases and J by 2 bases, leaving 10 bases between them. This CDR3 is built from 15 residues. CDR3 sequence: CASSYSSGANYGYTF. DNA of the CDR3: TGTGCCAGCAGTTACTCGTCAGGGGCGAACTATGGCTACACCTTC.

This rearrangement joins TRBV7-2 to TRBJ2-7, with 9 bases that match TRBD2. The germline CDR1 and CDR2 sequences are SGHTA and FQGNSA. This CDR3 region has 17 residues. The trim removed 3 bases at V and 1 base at J, leaving 10 bases unmatched. CDR3 sequence (DNA): TGTGCCAGCAGCTTTAGGGTAGCGGGGGAGCGGTCCTACGAGCAGTACTTC. Protein product: CASSFRVAGERSYEQYF.

The CDR3 loop reads CASNSGTGDATEAFF. CDR3 sequence (DNA): TGTGCCTCCAATTCCGGGACAGGGGATGCCACTGAAGCTTTCTTT. The rearrangement uses TRBV30 and TRBJ1-1; 10 bases are shared with TRBD1. Germline V CDR1 and CDR2: GTSNPN, SVGIG (reference sequence). CDR3 length: 15 residues. The ends lost 7 bases at V and 4 bases at J; junction bases unmatched: 12. Combining the CDR3 with reference TRBV30 and TRBJ1-1 gives the whole variable domain SQTIHQWPATLVQPVGSPLSLECTVEGTSNPNLYWYRQAAGRGLQLLFYSVGIGQISSEVPQNLSASRPQDRQFILSSKKLLLSDSGFYLCASNSGTGDATEAFFGQGTRLTVV.

The chain joins TRBV7-9 to TRBJ2-1, with TRBD1 as a possible D gene (5 bases). The CDR3 totals 15 residues. V was pared by 3 bases and J by 7 bases, with 16 bases between. CDR1 and CDR2 from the germline V gene are SEHNR and FQNEAQ (reference sequence). DNA of the CDR3: TGTGCCAGCAGCTTGAAAGGTAATAGGGGTAATGAGCAGTTCTTC. Its protein is CASSLKGNRGNEQFF.

This sequence joins TRBV7-8 and TRBJ2-3; TRBD1 matches at 7 bases. V gave up 0 bases and J gave up 3 bases; unmatched junction bases: 3. The CDR3 extends over 15 amino acids. CDR1 and CDR2 (germline): SGHVS, FQNEAQ. CDR3 DNA: TGTGCCAGCAGCTTAGCCCACAGGGGAACAGATACGCAGTATTTT. Amino acids: CASSLAHRGTDTQYF.

V is TRBV3-1 (or the pseudogene TRBV3-2) and J is TRBJ2-1; TRBD1 might be the D (6 bases). This CDR3 spans 16 amino acids. The germline V and J ends were trimmed by 5 bases and 0 bases, with 14 bases remaining between them. Germline values: CDR1 LGHDT, CDR2 YNNKEL (reference sequence). In DNA, the CDR3 is TGTGCCAGCAGCGACGGGACATCGAGCTCCTACAATGAGCAGTTCTTC. Translation: CASSDGTSSSYNEQFF.

The chain uses TRBV7-2 and TRBJ1-5; D ambiguous. The CDR3 sequence is 16 residues long. V lost 4 bases and J lost 3, with 16 bases in between. Germline V gives CDR1 SGHTA, CDR2 FQGNSA. CDR3: CASSSLATLINQPQHF. In nucleotides, the CDR3 is TGTGCCAGCAGCTCCCTTGCGACACTTATCAATCAGCCCCAGCATTTT.